Listed below are T cell receptor beta chains from one sample, sequenced in a study of blood T cell repertoires in COVID-19. Produced via immunoSEQ multiplex PCR; TCRdb's table is partial and in-frame only. This sample carries around 130,000 clones, 80% to 90% of them seen once, and the ten largest clones take around a quarter. Source material: peripheral blood. All receptors come from an older man with active or convalescent COVID-19. Both conserved end residues are part of each CDR3. Fields, in order: J gene, V gene, D gene, clone size, CDR3 protein, CDR3 DNA. The D gene is left open where the match is weak. Clone size appears in some rows only: once, few, many, or a class for an expanded clone.

TRBJ2-7 TRBV19 . . CASSTGRGYEQYF TGTGCCAGTAGTACGGGCAGGGGCTACGAGCAGTACTTC
TRBJ1-5 TRBV6-5 TRBD1 . CASSRTGGRGQPQHF TGTGCCAGCAGTAGGACAGGGGGAAGGGGCCAGCCCCAGCATTTT
TRBJ2-7 TRBV12-3/TRBV12-4 TRBD1 . CASSRTGGDEQYF TGTGCCAGCAGTCGGACAGGGGGCGACGAGCAGTACTTC
TRBJ1-5 TRBV28 . few CASSFSETRGNQPQHF TGTGCCAGCAGTTTTTCCGAGACCAGGGGCAATCAGCCCCAGCATTTT
TRBJ1-4 TRBV6-5 TRBD1 . CASTGTGLEKLFF TGTGCCAGCACCGGGACAGGGTTGGAAAAACTGTTTTTT
TRBJ2-2 TRBV27 . few CASSLSPASTGELFF TGTGCCAGCAGTTTATCCCCAGCGAGCACCGGGGAGCTGTTTTTT
TRBJ2-5 TRBV18 TRBD2 . CASSPPAGVRETQYF TGTGCCAGCTCACCGCCAGCGGGAGTCCGAGAGACCCAGTACTTC
TRBJ1-2 TRBV11-1 . . CASSLTDQYGYTF TGTGCCAGCAGCTTGACAGACCAGTATGGCTACACCTTC
TRBJ2-1 TRBV6-5 TRBD2 . CASSERGRAGEQFF TGTGCCAGCAGCGAGCGCGGGAGGGCTGGTGAGCAGTTCTTC
TRBJ2-7 TRBV15 . . CATSRDKGLRSEQYF TGTGCCACCAGCAGAGATAAGGGACTCCGCTCCGAGCAGTACTTC
TRBJ2-5 TRBV19 TRBD2 once CASSPPGGRLETQYF TGTGCCAGTAGTCCCCCGGGGGGGCGGTTGGAGACCCAGTACTTC
TRBJ2-1 TRBV2 TRBD2 . CASSERLGLAGNEQFF TGTGCCAGCAGTGAACGCCTGGGACTAGCGGGGAATGAGCAGTTCTTC
TRBJ1-1 TRBV4-1 . . CASSRLTGPPGTEAFF TGCGCCAGCAGCCGACTTACAGGGCCGCCTGGCACTGAAGCTTTCTTT
TRBJ1-3 TRBV18 . . CASSPGRAGDTIYF TGTGCCAGCTCACCAGGGAGGGCCGGGGACACCATATATTTT
TRBJ1-3 TRBV4-1 TRBD1 few CASSQEDRAGNTIYF TGCGCCAGCAGCCAAGAGGACAGGGCTGGAAACACCATATATTTT
TRBJ2-3 TRBV13 . . CASSARWLTDTQYF TGTGCCAGCAGCGCACGATGGCTCACAGATACGCAGTATTTT
TRBJ2-7 TRBV5-6 TRBD2 once CASSYLAGERYEQYF TGTGCCAGCAGCTACTTAGCGGGAGAGAGGTACGAGCAGTACTTC
TRBJ2-3 TRBV14 TRBD2 . CASSLGLAGEIDTQYF TGTGCCAGCAGCCTCGGGCTAGCGGGAGAGATAGATACGCAGTATTTT
TRBJ2-1 TRBV25-1 TRBD1 . CASRDRGWDEQFF TGTGCCAGCAGGGACAGGGGGTGGGATGAGCAGTTCTTC
TRBJ1-1 TRBV7-3 . . CASSLAGAGNTEAFF TGTGCCAGCAGCTTAGCGGGGGCTGGGAACACTGAAGCTTTCTTT
TRBJ2-5 TRBV5-1 TRBD2 . CASTAGGTQETQYF TGCGCCAGCACGGCGGGAGGGACCCAAGAGACCCAGTACTTC
TRBJ1-5 TRBV28 TRBD1 . CASAGTGANQPQHF TGTGCCAGTGCCGGGACAGGGGCCAATCAGCCCCAGCATTTT
TRBJ2-1 TRBV4-1 TRBD1 . CASSQVAGGNEQFF TGCGCCAGCAGCCAGGTCGCAGGGGGCAATGAGCAGTTCTTC
TRBJ1-5 TRBV24-1 . . CATSDGGADQPQHF TGTGCCACCAGTGATGGGGGGGCGGATCAGCCCCAGCATTTT